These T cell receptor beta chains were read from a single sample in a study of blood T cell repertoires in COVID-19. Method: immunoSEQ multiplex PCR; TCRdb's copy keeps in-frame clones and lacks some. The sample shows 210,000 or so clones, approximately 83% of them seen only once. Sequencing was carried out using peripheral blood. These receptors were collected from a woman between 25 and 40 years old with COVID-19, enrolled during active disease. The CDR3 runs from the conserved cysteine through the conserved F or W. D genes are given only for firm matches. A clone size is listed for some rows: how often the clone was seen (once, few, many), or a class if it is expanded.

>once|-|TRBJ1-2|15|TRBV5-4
TGTGCCAGCAGCTCTAGAACTTCCACGAACTATGGCTACACCTTC
CASSSRTSTNYGYTF
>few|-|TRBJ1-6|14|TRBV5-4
TGTGCCAGCAGCCCAGGGCAGGCTAATTCACCCCTCCACTTT
CASSPGQANSPLHF
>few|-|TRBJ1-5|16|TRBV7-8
TGTGCCAGCAGCTTAGCGCGGGGTTTAGGCAATCAGCCCCAGCATTTT
CASSLARGLGNQPQHF
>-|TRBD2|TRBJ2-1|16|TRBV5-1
TGCGCCAGCAGCGCGGGACCGGGACTAGGTGGGAATGAGCAGTTCTTC
CASSAGPGLGGNEQFF
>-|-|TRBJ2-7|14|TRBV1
TGCACCAGCAGCCCATGGACTCGCTCCTACGAGCAGTACTTC
CTSSPWTRSYEQYF
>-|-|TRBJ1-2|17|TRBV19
TGTGCCAGTAGTATCGACCTTGTCAGGGGTCCTAACTATGGCTACACCTTC
CASSIDLVRGPNYGYTF
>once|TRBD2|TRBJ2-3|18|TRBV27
TGTGCCAGCAGTTTATGGTCTAGCGGGGGCCCAAACACAGATACGCAGTATTTT
CASSLWSSGGPNTDTQYF
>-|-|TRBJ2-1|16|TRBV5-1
TGCGCCAGCAGCTTGGTAGCAGCTTACTCCTACAATGAGCAGTTCTTC
CASSLVAAYSYNEQFF
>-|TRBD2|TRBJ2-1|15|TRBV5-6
TGTGCCAGCAGCAGGCGGACTAGCGGGTTCAATGAGCAGTTCTTC
CASSRRTSGFNEQFF
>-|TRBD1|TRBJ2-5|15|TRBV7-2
TGTGCCAGCAGCCTGGGGCAGGGGGCGCAAGAGACCCAGTACTTC
CASSLGQGAQETQYF
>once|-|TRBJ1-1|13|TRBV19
TGTGCCAGTAGTGAGGTCGTGAACACTGAAGCTTTCTTT
CASSEVVNTEAFF
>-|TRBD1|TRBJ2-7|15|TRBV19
TGTGCCAGTAGCGCGAGGACAGGGAGCTCCTACGAGCAGTACTTC
CASSARTGSSYEQYF
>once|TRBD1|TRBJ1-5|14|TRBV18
TGTGCCAGCAGAGACGGACAGGCATCGAGGCCCCAGCATTTT
CASRDGQASRPQHF
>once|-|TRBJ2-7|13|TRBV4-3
TGCGCCAGCAGCCAAACTCAATCCTACGAGCAGTACTTC
CASSQTQSYEQYF
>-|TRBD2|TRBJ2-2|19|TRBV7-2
TGTGCCAGCAGCTTAGGGACTAGCGGGAGGGCGGGGGAAACCGGGGAGCTGTTTTTT
CASSLGTSGRAGETGELFF
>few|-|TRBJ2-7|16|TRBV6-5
TGTGCCAGCAGTTACTCGAAGGGGCTAACTTCCTACGAGCAGTACTTC
CASSYSKGLTSYEQYF
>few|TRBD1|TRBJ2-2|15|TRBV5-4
TGTGCCAGCAGCGCGGACAGGGGCAAGACCGGGGAGCTGTTTTTT
CASSADRGKTGELFF
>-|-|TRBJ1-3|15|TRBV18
TGTGCCAGCTCACCACCCGGCGGGGAAGGAAACACCATATATTTT
CASSPPGGEGNTIYF
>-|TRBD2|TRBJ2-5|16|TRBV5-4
TGTGCCAGCAGCCGTCCGAACGGGGGGTTGGGAGAGACCCAGTACTTC
CASSRPNGGLGETQYF
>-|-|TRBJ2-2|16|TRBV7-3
TGTGCCAGCAGCTTATCTGGGGGAGGCTCAACCGGGGAGCTGTTTTTT
CASSLSGGGSTGELFF
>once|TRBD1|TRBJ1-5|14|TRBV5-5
TGTGCCAGCAGCTTCACAGGGGGCAATCAGCCCCAGCATTTT
CASSFTGGNQPQHF
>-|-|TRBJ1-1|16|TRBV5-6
TGTGCCAGCAGCTTCAGGGGCCCTAATATGAACACTGAAGCTTTCTTT
CASSFRGPNMNTEAFF